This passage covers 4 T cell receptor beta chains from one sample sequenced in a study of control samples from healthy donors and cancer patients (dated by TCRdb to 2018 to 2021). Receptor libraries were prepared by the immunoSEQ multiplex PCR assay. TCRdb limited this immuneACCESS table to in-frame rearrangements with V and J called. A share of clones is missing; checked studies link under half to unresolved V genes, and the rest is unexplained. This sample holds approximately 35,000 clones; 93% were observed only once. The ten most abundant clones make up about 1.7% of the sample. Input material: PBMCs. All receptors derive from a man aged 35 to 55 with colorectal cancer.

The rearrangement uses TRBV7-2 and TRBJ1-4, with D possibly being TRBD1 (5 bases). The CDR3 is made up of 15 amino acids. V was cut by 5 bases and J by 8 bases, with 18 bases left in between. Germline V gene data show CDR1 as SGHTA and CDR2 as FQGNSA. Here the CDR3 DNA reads TGTGCCAGCAGCGTGGTCGGGACGCCTACAGAAAAACTGTTTTTT. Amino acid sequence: CASSVVGTPTEKLFF.

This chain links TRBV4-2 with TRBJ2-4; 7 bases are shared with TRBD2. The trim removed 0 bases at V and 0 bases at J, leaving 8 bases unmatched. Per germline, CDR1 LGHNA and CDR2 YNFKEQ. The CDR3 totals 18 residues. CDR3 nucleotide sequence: TGTGCCAGCAGCCAAGATTTCACAGCGGGGCAAGCCAAAAACATTCAGTACTTC. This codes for CASSQDFTAGQAKNIQYF.

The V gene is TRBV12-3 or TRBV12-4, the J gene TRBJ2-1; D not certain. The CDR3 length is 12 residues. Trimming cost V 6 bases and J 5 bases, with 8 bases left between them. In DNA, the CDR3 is TGTGCCAGCAGGCGAAAAGACAATGAGCAGTTCTTC. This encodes CASRRKDNEQFF.

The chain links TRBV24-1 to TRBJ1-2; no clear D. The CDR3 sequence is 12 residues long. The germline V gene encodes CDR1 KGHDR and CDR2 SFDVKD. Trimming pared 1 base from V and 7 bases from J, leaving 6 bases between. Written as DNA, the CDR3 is TGTGCCACCAGTGATTTCTTCGGTGGCTACACCTTC. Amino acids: CATSDFFGGYTF.